The 4 T cell receptor beta chains below were found in one sample sequenced in a study of blood T cell repertoires in COVID-19 (dated by TCRdb to about 2020). Receptor amplification or capture employed the immunoSEQ multiplex PCR assay. TCRdb provides this immuneACCESS table in a form limited to in-frame rearrangements. Some clones are lacking; in checked studies, under half of them reflect an unresolved V gene, and why the rest are absent is not known. The sample yields 250,000 to 300,000 clones; approximately 90% were counted once. 2.2% of the sample lies in the top ten. Specimen: peripheral blood. All receptors derive from a woman under 40 with COVID-19, enrolled during active disease.

The chain carries TRBV28 and TRBJ2-3; tentative D call: TRBD1 (7 bases). This CDR3 comprises 15 residues. The V gene lost 4 bases and the J gene lost 4 bases, with 15 bases spanning the gap. Germline lookup yields CDR1 MDHEN and CDR2 SYDVKM. CDR3 region: CASSSDREVADTQYF. The CDR3, as DNA: TGTGCCAGCAGTTCCGACAGGGAGGTCGCAGATACGCAGTATTTT.

The chain uses TRBV7-3 and TRBJ2-2; D gene ambiguous. Germline-derived CDR1 and CDR2 are SGHTA and FQGTGA. V was clipped by 2 bases and J by 6 bases, with 16 bases between them. This CDR3 spans 16 amino acids. The CDR3 DNA sequence: TGTGCCAGCAGCTTACTGCCGGTAGGAGTTGCCGGGGAGCTGTTTTTT. Translation: CASSLLPVGVAGELFF.

The rearrangement links TRBV5-4 to TRBJ2-1, with D possibly being TRBD2 (6 bases). Trimming took off 0 bases at V and 3 bases at J, with 16 bases between the two ends. The length of the CDR3 is 17 residues. Germline V gene data show CDR1 as SGHNT and CDR2 as YYREEE (reference sequence). The CDR3 DNA reads TGTGCCAGCAGCTTGGCCCGGGGGAGAGGCGACTACAATGAGCAGTTCTTC. Amino acid sequence: CASSLARGRGDYNEQFF.

The chain has TRBV19 and TRBJ2-3; 8 bases match TRBD1. The CDR3 consists of 16 residues. Germline V CDR1 and CDR2: LNHDA, SQIVND (reference sequence). V was clipped by 5 bases and J by 4 bases; unmatched bases: 11. CDR3 sequence reads: CASSDERTGMSDTQYF. The CDR3 DNA is TGTGCCAGTAGTGACGAACGGACAGGGATGTCAGATACGCAGTATTTT. The full variable domain, with the rest looked up from reference TRBV19 and TRBJ2-3, is DGGITQSPKYLFRKEGQNVTLSCEQNLNHDAMYWYRQDPGQGLRLIYYSQIVNDFQKGDIAEGYSVSREKKESFPLTVTSAQKNPTAFYLCASSDERTGMSDTQYFGPGTRLTVL.